This T cell receptor (beta chain) was sequenced in a study of T cell responses to AZD1222 COVID-19 vaccine. Per germline, CDR1 SGHNT and CDR2 YYREEE (reference sequence). The CDR3 runs to 14 residues. V was clipped by 0 bases and J by 7 bases, with 13 bases between them. Data came from immunoSEQ multiplex PCR; TCRdb stores just in-frame clones and leaves some out. The sample records approximately 100,000 clones, 90% being singletons. This sequence was found in an adult who received the AZD1222 COVID-19 vaccine. The chain employs TRBV5-4 and TRBJ1-1; D gene ambiguous. This sample comprised peripheral blood, obtained 28 days after the second AZD1222 dose. The CDR3 spells CASSLATTAFEAFF. As DNA, the CDR3 is TGTGCCAGCAGCTTGGCCACAACTGCCTTTGAAGCTTTCTTT. The entire variable domain, with the rest obtained from reference TRBV5-4 and TRBJ1-1, is as follows: ETGVTQSPTHLIKTRGQQVTLRCSSQSGHNTVSWYQQALGQGPQFIFQYYREEENGRGNFPPRFSGLQFPNYSSELNVNALELDDSALYLCASSLATTAFEAFFGQGTRLTVV.